The subject of this entry is one TCR beta chain. The sample comes from a study of technical replicates of blood from several donors. The assay was immunoSEQ multiplex PCR, and TCRdb's table has in-frame clones only and misses some. The sample records approximately 13,000 clones, 65% to 90% being singletons. The V and J ends lost 1 base and 2 bases respectively, with 6 bases between them. From germline, CDR1 is SGHNT and CDR2 YYREEE (reference sequence). The CDR3 extends over 13 amino acids. The chain joins TRBV5-4 to TRBJ2-5, with D hard to call. Specimen: PBMCs. The origin of this receptor is a human donor in good health. CDR3 in amino acids: CASSLTEQETQYF. The DNA of the CDR3 is TGTGCCAGCAGCTTGACAGAGCAAGAGACCCAGTACTTC.